This T cell receptor beta chain was retrieved from a study of T cell responses to AZD1222 COVID-19 vaccine. The study, taken as a whole, reports: Unmutated variant regions are reportedly the target of nearly half of TCRs that are spike-specific. Possibly, clonal diversity was underestimated; donors were largely white British and included more females.

Clones were read by immunoSEQ multiplex PCR, and TCRdb kept only the in-frame ones, dropping some. The table includes roughly 50,000 clones, about 80% detected once. For this clone: Its antigen is still unknown.

CDR1 and CDR2 (germline): GTSNPN, SVGIG (reference sequence). V was pared by 7 bases and J by 11 bases, with 15 bases between. The CDR3 is 11 residues long. This clonotype was sampled from an adult in good health. Sequenced here: peripheral blood, sampled on day 0 of AZD1222 vaccination. The chain joins TRBV30 to TRBJ1-5; the D gene is possibly TRBD1 (5 bases). The CDR3 sequence is CAYGRGVSQHF. In DNA, the CDR3 is TGTGCCTACGGACGGGGCGTTTCCCAGCATTTT.